This TCR beta chain was recorded in a study of post-analysis software for immune sequencing data. Study outcomes and limitations: About 5 TRBV segments were more frequent in patients than controls; TRBV5-6, TRBV5-1 and TRBV20-1 belonged to this group. Controls had significantly higher normalized Chao1 diversity than multiple sclerosis patients.

This clonotype was seen a handful of times. What it binds is not known. The CDR3 totals 13 residues. Per the germline V gene, CDR1 is MNHNY and CDR2 is SVGAGI (reference sequence). V was pared by 7 bases and J by 5 bases, with 8 bases of the junction left unmatched. Unique-molecular-identifier-tagged TCR beta cDNA libraries were used. From approximately 1 to 10 million T cells, 550,000 or so cDNA molecules were obtained. TCRdb fed the PCR reads into MiXCR, producing one record per CDR3 protein. The sample shows roughly 800,000 distinct CDR3 sequences, around 42% of them seen only once. The receptor comes from a girl aged 5 to 17 with multiple sclerosis. The specimen was blood. This sequence joins TRBV6-6 and TRBJ2-7; 7 bases are a match to TRBD2. As DNA, the CDR3 is TGTGCCAGCACGGGGCGGGAGCTGAACGAGCAGTACTTC. This sequence encodes CASTGRELNEQYF.